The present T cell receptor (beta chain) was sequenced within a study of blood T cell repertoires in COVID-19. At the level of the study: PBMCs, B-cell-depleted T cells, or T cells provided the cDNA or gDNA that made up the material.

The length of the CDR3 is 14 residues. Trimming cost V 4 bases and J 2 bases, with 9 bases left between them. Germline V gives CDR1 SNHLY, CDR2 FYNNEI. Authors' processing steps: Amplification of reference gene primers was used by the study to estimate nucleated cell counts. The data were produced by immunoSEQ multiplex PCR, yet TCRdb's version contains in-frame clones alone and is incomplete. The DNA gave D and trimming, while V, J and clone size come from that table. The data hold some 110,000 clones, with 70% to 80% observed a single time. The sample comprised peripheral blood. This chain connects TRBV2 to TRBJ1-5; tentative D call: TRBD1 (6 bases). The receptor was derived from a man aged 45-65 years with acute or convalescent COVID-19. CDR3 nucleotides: TGTGCCAGCAGTGGAGGGGGGGGCAATCAGCCCCAGCATTTT. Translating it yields CASSGGGGNQPQHF.